Described below is a single T cell receptor beta chain sequence and its context. Its antigen remains unidentified. Per-base quality was not reported, and no clone a single base away is much larger than it. TCRbeta CDR3 regions were amplified from genomic DNA by means of the immunoSEQ Assay, a bias-controlled multiplex PCR. Per the authors' processing: The number of nucleated cells in each sample was estimated from the amplification of reference gene primers within the assay. Sequence reads were collapsed and filtered to measure the absolute abundance of every unique TCRbeta CDR3 rearrangement. Productive Simpson clonality was computed per sample as the square root of Simpson's diversity index over productive rearrangements. The table was pulled from immuneACCESS by TCRdb, which kept in-frame rearrangements only. Such tables lose some clones; where checked, under half of the loss comes from unresolved V genes, and the rest has no known cause. That table supplies the V and J calls and clone size; D and trimming were determined from the DNA. This sample gives 150,000 to 200,000 clones in total; 75% to 90% of them show up just once. The ten largest clones take up about 7.2% of the sample.

The germline V gene encodes CDR1 LGHNA and CDR2 YNFKEQ. Clipping removes 0 bases from V and 2 bases from J, with 3 as the unmatched junction base count. The CDR3 covers 16 residues, taking in both the cysteine and the phenylalanine. Of all the DNA, just the CDR3 is kept, 48 bases in frame from base 1. This sample was taken from a study of blood T cell repertoires in COVID-19 (dated by TCRdb to the early 2020s). With regard to the full study: The collaborator samples originated in the United States, Italy and Spain and spanned the acute and convalescent phases of COVID-19. The repertoires were released in a freely available public database intended as a resource for research on the immune response to SARS-CoV-2. A de-identified subject ID, COVID-19 status, age in years and sex were almost always included in the sample metadata. The samples were drawn from two sources: the first 160 participants of the ongoing ImmuneRACE study, and about 1,300 subjects contributed by 6 global collaborators. The material from the prospective study consisted of cDNA or gDNA derived from T cells, B-cell-depleted T cells, or PBMCs. Where available, HLA class I and class II types were obtained from metadata supplied by the sample provider rather than from assay-based typing. The dataset comprised deeply sampled blood TCRbeta repertoires from subjects exposed to, actively infected with, or recovered from COVID-19.

Each collaborating institution followed its own protocols to collect whole blood in K2EDTA tubes. For TCRbeta analysis, collaborator samples were shipped as frozen whole blood, as isolated PBMCs, or as DNA extracted from either sample type. Broad study findings and their caveats: The amount of clinical and demographic metadata varied by source and participant and was provided uncurated.

The rearranged segments are TRBV4-2 and TRBJ1-3; 8 central nucleotides agree with TRBD1. The sequenced sample consisted of peripheral blood. This sequence was found in a man aged 60 to 75 with acute or convalescent COVID-19. This receptor carries the CDR3 CASSQEWGQAGNTIYF. The DNA sequence is given as TGTGCCAGCAGCCAAGAATGGGGACAGGCTGGAAACACCATATATTTT.